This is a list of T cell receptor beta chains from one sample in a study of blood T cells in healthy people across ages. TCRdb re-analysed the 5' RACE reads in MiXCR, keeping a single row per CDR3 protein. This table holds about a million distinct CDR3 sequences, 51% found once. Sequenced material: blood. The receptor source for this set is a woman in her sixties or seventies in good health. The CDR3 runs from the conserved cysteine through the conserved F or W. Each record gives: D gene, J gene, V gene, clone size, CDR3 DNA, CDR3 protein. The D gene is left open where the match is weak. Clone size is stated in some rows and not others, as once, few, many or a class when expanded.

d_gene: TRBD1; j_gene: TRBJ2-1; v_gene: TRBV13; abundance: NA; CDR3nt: TGTGCCAGCAGCTCGGACAGGGTCAGTTACTACAATGAGCAGTTCTTC; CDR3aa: CASSSDRVSYYNEQFF
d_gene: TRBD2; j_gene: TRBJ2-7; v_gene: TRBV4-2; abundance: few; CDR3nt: TGTGCCAGCAGAGCGGGACTAGCGGGAGCGAGCTACGAGCAGTACTTC; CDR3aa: CASRAGLAGASYEQYF
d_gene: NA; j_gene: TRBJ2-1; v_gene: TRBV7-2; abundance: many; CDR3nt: TGTGCCAGCGGGTTTTACAATGAGCAGTTCTTC; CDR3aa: CASGFYNEQFF
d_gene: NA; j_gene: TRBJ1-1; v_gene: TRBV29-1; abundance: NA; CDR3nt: TGCAGCGTTGAAGCGGCTGAGGGAAAAATGAACACTGAAGCTTTCTTT; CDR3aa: CSVEAAEGKMNTEAFF
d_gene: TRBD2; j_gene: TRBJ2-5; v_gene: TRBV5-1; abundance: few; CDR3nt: TGCGCCAGCAGCTTGGAGGCTAGCGGGAGTTGGGAGACCCAGTACTTC; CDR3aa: CASSLEASGSWETQYF
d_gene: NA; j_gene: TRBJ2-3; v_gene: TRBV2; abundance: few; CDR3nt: TGTGCCAGCAGTGATAGTCTGGGGCCGGGTTCAGATACGCAGTATTTT; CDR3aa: CASSDSLGPGSDTQYF
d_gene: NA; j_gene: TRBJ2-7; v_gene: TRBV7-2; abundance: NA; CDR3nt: TGTGCCAGCAGCTTATGGGTGTGTGGTCCCTACGAGCAGTACTTC; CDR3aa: CASSLWVCGPYEQYF
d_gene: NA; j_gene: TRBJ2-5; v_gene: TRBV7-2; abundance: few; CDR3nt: TGTGCCAGCAGCTCCCAGGCCTTCGGGGAGGGGGAGCAGTACTTC; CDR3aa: CASSSQAFGEGEQYF
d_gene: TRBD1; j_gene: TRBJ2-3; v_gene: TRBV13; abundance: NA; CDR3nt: TGTGCCAGCAGCTCCGGACAGGGGGACAGCACAGATACGCAGTATTTT; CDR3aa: CASSSGQGDSTDTQYF
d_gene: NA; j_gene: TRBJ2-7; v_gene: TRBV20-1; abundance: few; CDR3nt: TGCAGTGCCCCTCCCAGCCAATCCTACGAGCAGTACTTC; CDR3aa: CSAPPSQSYEQYF
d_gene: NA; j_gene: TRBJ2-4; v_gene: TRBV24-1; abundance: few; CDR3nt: TGTGCCACCAGTGACTCGAGGTGGGCGGAGGACATTCAGTACTTC; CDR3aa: CATSDSRWAEDIQYF
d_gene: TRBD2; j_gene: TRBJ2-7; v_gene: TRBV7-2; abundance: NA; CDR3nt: TGTGCCAGCAGCTTGAGTAGCGGGAGTTACAATGAGCAGTACTTC; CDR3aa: CASSLSSGSYNEQYF
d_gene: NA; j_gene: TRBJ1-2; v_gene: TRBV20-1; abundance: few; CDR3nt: TGCAGTGCTAGGTTCGAGCTTAACTATGGCTACACCTTC; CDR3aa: CSARFELNYGYTF
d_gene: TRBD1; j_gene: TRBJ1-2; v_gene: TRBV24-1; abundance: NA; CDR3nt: TGTGCCACCAGTGAAAAGCCGGGACAGGGGGCTTTCGGCTACACCTTC; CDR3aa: CATSEKPGQGAFGYTF
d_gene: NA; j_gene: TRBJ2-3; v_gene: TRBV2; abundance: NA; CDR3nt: TGTGCCAGCAGTGAAGACAGGGTTCGCACAGATACGCAGTATTTT; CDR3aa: CASSEDRVRTDTQYF
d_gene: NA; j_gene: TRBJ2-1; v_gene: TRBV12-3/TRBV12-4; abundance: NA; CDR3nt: TGTGCCAGCAGTCCAAAGGGTTATGGGAACAATGAGCAGTTCTTC; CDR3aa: CASSPKGYGNNEQFF
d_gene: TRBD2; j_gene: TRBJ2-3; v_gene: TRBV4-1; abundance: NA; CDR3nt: TGCGCCAGCAGCCCACTTTCTCCGGGACTAGTCCCCCCAGATACGCAGTATTTT; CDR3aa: CASSPLSPGLVPPDTQYF
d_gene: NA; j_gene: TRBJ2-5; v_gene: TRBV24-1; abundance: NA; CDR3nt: TGTGCCACCAGTGATTTTAAGGGGTTTGAGCAAGAGACCCAGTACTTC; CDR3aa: CATSDFKGFEQETQYF
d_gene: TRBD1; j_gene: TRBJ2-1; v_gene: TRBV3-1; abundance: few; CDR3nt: TGTGCCAGCAGCTGGGACAGGCAAAGCGAGCAGTTCTTC; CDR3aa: CASSWDRQSEQFF
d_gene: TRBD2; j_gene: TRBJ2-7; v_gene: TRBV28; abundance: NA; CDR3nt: TGTGCCAGCAGCAATAGCGGGAGAAGGTACGAGCAGTACTTC; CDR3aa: CASSNSGRRYEQYF
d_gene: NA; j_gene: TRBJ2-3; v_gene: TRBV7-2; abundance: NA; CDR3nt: TGTGCCAGCACCGGGACGGGAGTCACAGATACGCAGTATTTT; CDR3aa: CASTGTGVTDTQYF
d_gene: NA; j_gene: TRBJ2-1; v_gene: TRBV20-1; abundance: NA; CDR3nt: TGCAGTGCTAGCCCTCAGTCCGGACTAACTTACAATGAGCAGTTCTTC; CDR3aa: CSASPQSGLTYNEQFF
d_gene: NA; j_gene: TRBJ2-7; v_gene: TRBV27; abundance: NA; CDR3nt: TGTGCCAGCAGGGGGCTGGGTGAGCAGTACTTC; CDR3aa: CASRGLGEQYF
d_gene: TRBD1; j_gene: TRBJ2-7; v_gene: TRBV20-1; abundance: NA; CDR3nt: TGCAGTGCTCGAGGTCTAGGGACAGGGATGGCCGAGCAGTACTTC; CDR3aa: CSARGLGTGMAEQYF
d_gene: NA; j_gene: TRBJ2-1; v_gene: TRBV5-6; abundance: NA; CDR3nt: TGTGCCAGCACCTACTACAATGAGCAGTTCTTC; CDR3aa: CASTYYNEQFF
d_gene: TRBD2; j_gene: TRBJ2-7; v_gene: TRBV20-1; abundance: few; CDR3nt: TGCAGTGCTACCGTGGGACTAAAGTACGAGCAGTACTTC; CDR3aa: CSATVGLKYEQYF
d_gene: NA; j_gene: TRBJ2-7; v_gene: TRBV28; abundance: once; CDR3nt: TGTGCCAGCACGCCCAGGGTGTACTACTACGAGCAGTACTTC; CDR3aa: CASTPRVYYYEQYF
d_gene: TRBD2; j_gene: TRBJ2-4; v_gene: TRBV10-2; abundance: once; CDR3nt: TGCGCCAGCAGCGGGGGGGCGATAGCCAAAAACATTCAGTACTTC; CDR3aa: CASSGGAIAKNIQYF
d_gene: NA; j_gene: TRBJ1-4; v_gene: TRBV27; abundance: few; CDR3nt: TGTGCCAGCAGTCTAGGGAGAGCTAATGAAAAACTGTTTTTT; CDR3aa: CASSLGRANEKLFF
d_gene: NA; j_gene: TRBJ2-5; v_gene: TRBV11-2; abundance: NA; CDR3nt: TGTGCCAGCAGCTCCCACAAAACAGGGCATGGAGAGACCCAGTACTTC; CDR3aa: CASSSHKTGHGETQYF
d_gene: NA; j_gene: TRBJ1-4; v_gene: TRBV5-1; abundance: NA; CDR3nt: TGCGCCAGCAGCTTGGTTGTCGGGGGGCGATCAACTAATGAAAAACTGTTTTTT; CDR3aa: CASSLVVGGRSTNEKLFF
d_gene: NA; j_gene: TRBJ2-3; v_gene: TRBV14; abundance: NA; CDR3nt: TGTGCCAGCAGCCGGATGAGGGCTAGCACAGATACGCAGTATTTT; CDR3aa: CASSRMRASTDTQYF
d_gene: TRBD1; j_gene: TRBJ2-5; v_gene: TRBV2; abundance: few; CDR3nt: TGTGCCAGCAGAGGGGACAGAAATCAAGAGACCCAGTACTTC; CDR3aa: CASRGDRNQETQYF
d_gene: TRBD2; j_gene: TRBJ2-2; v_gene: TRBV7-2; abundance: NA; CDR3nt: TGTGCCAGCAGCGGTGGGACTAGCCAGAACACCGGGGAGCTGTTTTTT; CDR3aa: CASSGGTSQNTGELFF
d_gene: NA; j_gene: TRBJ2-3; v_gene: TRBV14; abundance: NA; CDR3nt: TGTGCCAGCAGCCGGACGGGAAGGGCAGATACGCAGTATTTT; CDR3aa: CASSRTGRADTQYF
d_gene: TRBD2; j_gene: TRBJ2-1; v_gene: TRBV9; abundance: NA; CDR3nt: TGTGCCAGCAGCGTAGAGGGTCATAGCGGGAGGGGGCGAGGTGGGCAGTTCTTC; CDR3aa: CASSVEGHSGRGRGGQFF
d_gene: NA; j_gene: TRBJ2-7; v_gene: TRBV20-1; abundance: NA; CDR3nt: TGCAGTGCTAGAGCTCCCCAGGGGCTCTACGAGCAGTACTTC; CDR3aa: CSARAPQGLYEQYF
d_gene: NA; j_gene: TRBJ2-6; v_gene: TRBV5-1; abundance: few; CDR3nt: TGCGCCAGCAGCTTGAGCGGTTACTCTGGGGCCAACGTCCTGACTTTC; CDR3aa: CASSLSGYSGANVLTF
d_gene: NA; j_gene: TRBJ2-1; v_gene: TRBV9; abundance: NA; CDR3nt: TGTGCCAGCAGCCCCGGGCCCATCAATGAGCAGTTCTTC; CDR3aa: CASSPGPINEQFF
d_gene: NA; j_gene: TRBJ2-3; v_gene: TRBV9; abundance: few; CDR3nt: TGTGCCAGCAGCCCCATAAACACAGATACGCAGTATTTT; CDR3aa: CASSPINTDTQYF
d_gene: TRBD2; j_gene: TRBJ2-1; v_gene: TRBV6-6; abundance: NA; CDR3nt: TGTGCCCGCAGTTCTAGCGGCATACCCAAAGAGACCCAGTTCTTC; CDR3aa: CARSSSGIPKETQFF
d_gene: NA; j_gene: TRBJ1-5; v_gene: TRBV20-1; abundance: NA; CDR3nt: TGCAGTGCTAGTCCGGGAACCGGAGATCAGCCCCAGCATTTT; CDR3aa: CSASPGTGDQPQHF
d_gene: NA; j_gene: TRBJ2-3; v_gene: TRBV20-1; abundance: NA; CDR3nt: TGCAGTGCCCGAGATGCGGGAAAGCAGTATTTT; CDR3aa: CSARDAGKQYF
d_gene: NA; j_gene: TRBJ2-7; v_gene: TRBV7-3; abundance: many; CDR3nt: TGTGCCAGCAGCCGAACCCCTTCCTACGAGCAGTACTTC; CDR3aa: CASSRTPSYEQYF
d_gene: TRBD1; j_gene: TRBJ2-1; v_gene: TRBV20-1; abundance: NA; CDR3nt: TGCAGTGCTAGAGATAACAGGGGGGTGAATGAGCAGTTCTTC; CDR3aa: CSARDNRGVNEQFF